These 10 T cell receptor beta chains originate from one sample sequenced in a study of blood T cell repertoires in COVID-19. Some clones are missing from TCRdb's copy, which holds only in-frame ones; the method was immunoSEQ multiplex PCR. The data show about 190,000 clones, with roughly 81% seen just once and 5.1% held by the top ten. Source material: peripheral blood. These receptors all come from a woman aged 65 to 85 with active or convalescent COVID-19.

The chain has TRBV29-1 and TRBJ1-2; D gene uncertain. The ends were cut back, 3 bases at V and 0 bases at J, with 8 bases in the middle. This CDR3 has 13 residues. CDR1 SQVTM and CDR2 ANQGSEA come from the germline V gene. The DNA of the CDR3 is TGCAGCGTTGAGGGCCGAGCTAACTATGGCTACACCTTC. It encodes CSVEGRANYGYTF.

As for this clone: A junction boundary mismatches the germline segment, possibly from a read error. The chain joins TRBV7-7 to TRBJ2-2; the match to TRBD1 covers 8 bases. This CDR3 comprises 15 residues. CDR1 is SSHAT, CDR2 FNYEAQ, per germline (reference sequence). The CDR3 bases are TGTGCTAGCAGCCCGGGCAGGGGGCAAGTCGGGGAGCTGTTTTTT. Its translation is CASSPGRGQVGELFF.

This chain links TRBV5-1 with TRBJ2-1; TRBD2 aligns across 9 bases. J lost 0 bases, V lost 5 bases, and 3 bases had no gene match. The germline CDR1 and CDR2 sequences are SGHRS and YFSETQ. This CDR3 contains 15 residues. The CDR3 sequence is CASSSSGSSYNEQFF. CDR3 nucleotides: TGCGCCAGCAGTAGTAGCGGGAGCTCCTACAATGAGCAGTTCTTC.

This clone is a singleton in its sample. This chain uses TRBV2 with TRBJ2-7; 12 bases map to TRBD2. Germline trimming cut 5 bases from V and 5 bases from J; bases unmatched to any gene: 4. Germline V CDR1 and CDR2: SNHLY, FYNNEI. The CDR3 spans 14 residues. DNA of the CDR3: TGTGCCAGCAGTCCGACTAGCGGGAGCAACGAGCAGTACTTC. It yields the protein CASSPTSGSNEQYF.

A word on this clone: This specimen includes other DNA sequences encoding the same CDR3. The chain recombines TRBV27 with TRBJ1-1; possible D gene TRBD1, 5 bases. Germline V gene sequence: CDR1 MNHEY, CDR2 SMNVEV (reference sequence). This CDR3 is 13 amino acids long. With 3 bases removed from V and 5 bases from J, the gap between germline ends came to 10 bases. CDR3 residues: CASSLAGGTEAFF. DNA of the CDR3: TGTGCCAGCAGTTTGGCCGGGGGGACTGAAGCTTTCTTT.

The CDR3 here is CASSNRRNEQYF. CDR3 coding DNA: TGTGCCAGTTCCAACAGGCGGAACGAGCAGTACTTC. The rearrangement uses TRBV19 and TRBJ2-7; D is perhaps TRBD1 (5 bases). The ends were cut back, 8 bases at V and 5 bases at J, with 13 bases in the middle. This CDR3 region has 12 residues. The V gene's germline CDR1 is LNHDA and CDR2 SQIVND (reference sequence).

V usage is TRBV27 and J usage is TRBJ2-7; 11 bases map to TRBD2. Germline-derived CDR1 and CDR2 are MNHEY and SMNVEV (reference sequence). The ends lost 3 bases at V and 7 bases at J; junction bases unmatched: 20. The CDR3 length is 19 residues. Written as DNA, the CDR3 is TGTGCCAGCAGTTTGAATTCCCAGGGATGGCTAGCGGGAGGAGGAGAGCAGTACTTC. It yields the protein CASSLNSQGWLAGGGEQYF.

The chain links TRBV6-5 to TRBJ1-4; unclear D gene. Germline CDR1 reads MNHEY; CDR2 reads SVGAGI. The CDR3 is made up of 11 amino acids. The V end was cut by 8 bases, the J end by 7 bases, with 8 bases between. CDR3 sequence (DNA): TGTGCCAGCGCGTCTCGTGAAAAACTGTTTTTT. Protein: CASASREKLFF.

V is TRBV10-1 and J is TRBJ2-5; 10 bases fit TRBD2. Per germline, CDR1 WNHNN and CDR2 SYGVQD (reference sequence). The V segment lost 1 base and the J segment 6 bases; nucleotides outside the gene matches: 8. The CDR3 covers 16 residues. The DNA of the CDR3 is TGCGCCAGCAGTGAGTACGCTAGCGGGAGTTCCAAGACCCAGTACTTC. Its protein product is CASSEYASGSSKTQYF.

This clone was seen a single time. The V gene is TRBV7-3, the J gene TRBJ2-7; maybe TRBD2 (6 bases). Germline-derived CDR1 and CDR2 are SGHTA and FQGTGA. Trimming stripped 4 bases from V and 7 bases from J, with 14 bases between. The CDR3 is 13 residues long. In DNA, the CDR3 is TGTGCCAGCAGCTCAACAGCCGCGGGGGAGCAGTACTTC. Translated: CASSSTAAGEQYF. Based on the CDR3 plus reference TRBV7-3 and TRBJ2-7, the full variable domain is GAGVSQTPSNKVTEKGKYVELRCDPISGHTALYWYRQSLGQGPEFLIYFQGTGAADDSGLPNDRFFAVRPEGSVSTLKIQRTERGDSAVYLCASSSTAAGEQYFGPGTRLTVT.